This is a list of T cell receptor beta chains from one sample in a study of blood T cell repertoires in COVID-19. TCRdb's table, derived via immunoSEQ multiplex PCR, lists solely in-frame clones and lacks some. The sample includes about 42,000 clones, about 87% seen only once; the top ten take about 4%. The specimen sequenced was peripheral blood. All receptors come from a human donor in a cohort sampled during active COVID-19. Both conserved end residues are part of each CDR3. The D gene is left open where the match is weak.

v_call: TRBV3-1/TRBV3-2
d_call: NA
j_call: TRBJ2-1
cdr3_nt: TGTGCCAGCAGCCCGTTCCGATTGACCGGTACTAAGTCCAATGAGCAGTTCTTC
cdr3_aa: CASSPFRLTGTKSNEQFF

v_call: TRBV29-1
d_call: NA
j_call: TRBJ1-1
cdr3_nt: TGCAGCGGCCAACGAACGGCGGGTTGGGGCACTGAAGCTTTCTTT
cdr3_aa: CSGQRTAGWGTEAFF

v_call: TRBV27
d_call: NA
j_call: TRBJ1-1
cdr3_nt: TGTGCCAGCAGTTTATCGCCCAGGAGGATGATAGGAGCTTTCTTT
cdr3_aa: CASSLSPRRMIGAFF

v_call: TRBV7-9
d_call: NA
j_call: TRBJ2-1
cdr3_nt: TGTGCCAGCAGCTTAGAGGTAGCCTCCAATGAGCAGTTCTTC
cdr3_aa: CASSLEVASNEQFF

v_call: TRBV19
d_call: NA
j_call: TRBJ2-7
cdr3_nt: TGTGCCAGTAGTTCAGGGGCAGCCTACGAGCAGTACTTC
cdr3_aa: CASSSGAAYEQYF

v_call: TRBV13
d_call: TRBD2
j_call: TRBJ2-1
cdr3_nt: TGTGCCAGCAACGTGGGACTAGCGGGGGACAATGAGCAGTTCTTC
cdr3_aa: CASNVGLAGDNEQFF

v_call: TRBV7-9
d_call: NA
j_call: TRBJ1-1
cdr3_nt: TGTGCCAGCAGCTTAGGTGACAGACGGAACACTGAAGCTTTCTTT
cdr3_aa: CASSLGDRRNTEAFF

v_call: TRBV7-8
d_call: NA
j_call: TRBJ1-5
cdr3_nt: TGTGCCAGCAGCTCTGACCCCGGGACTAACAATCAGCCCCAGCATTTT
cdr3_aa: CASSSDPGTNNQPQHF

v_call: TRBV19
d_call: NA
j_call: TRBJ2-6
cdr3_nt: TGTGCCAGTAGTATAGACGGGGGAACCGGGGCCAACGTCCTGACTTTC
cdr3_aa: CASSIDGGTGANVLTF

v_call: TRBV7-9
d_call: NA
j_call: TRBJ1-6
cdr3_nt: TGTGCCAGCAGCTTATACACCTATAATTCACCCCTCCACTTT
cdr3_aa: CASSLYTYNSPLHF

v_call: TRBV7-2
d_call: NA
j_call: TRBJ1-2
cdr3_nt: TGTGCCAGCAGCTTTAGTCGGCAGGCCATAGTCTATGGCTACACCTTC
cdr3_aa: CASSFSRQAIVYGYTF

v_call: TRBV7-2
d_call: TRBD2
j_call: TRBJ2-7
cdr3_nt: TGTGCCAGCAGCTTGCCGGGACTAGGCTCCTACGAGCAGTACTTC
cdr3_aa: CASSLPGLGSYEQYF

v_call: TRBV5-7
d_call: NA
j_call: TRBJ2-5
cdr3_nt: TGTGCCAGCAGCCTGATAGGGAGCCCCCCGGAGACCCAGTACTTC
cdr3_aa: CASSLIGSPPETQYF

v_call: TRBV6-4
d_call: TRBD1
j_call: TRBJ1-3
cdr3_nt: TGTGCCACCCTCTACTGGGACAGGTGTTCGAGAAACACCATATATTTT
cdr3_aa: CATLYWDRCSRNTIYF

v_call: TRBV19
d_call: NA
j_call: TRBJ1-1
cdr3_nt: TGTGCCAGTAGTATAGCTGTGAACACTGAAGCTTTCTTT
cdr3_aa: CASSIAVNTEAFF

v_call: TRBV30
d_call: TRBD1
j_call: TRBJ1-6
cdr3_nt: TGTGCCTGGAGTGGGAGACAGGGAAATAGTAATTCACCCCTCCACTTT
cdr3_aa: CAWSGRQGNSNSPLHF

v_call: TRBV15
d_call: NA
j_call: TRBJ2-5
cdr3_nt: TGTGCCACCAGCAGAGGGAGACAGGGACTTCAAGAGACCCAGTACTTC
cdr3_aa: CATSRGRQGLQETQYF

v_call: TRBV5-1
d_call: NA
j_call: TRBJ1-1
cdr3_nt: TGCGCCAGCAGCTTGGACACGGGACACACGAACACTGAAGCTTTCTTT
cdr3_aa: CASSLDTGHTNTEAFF

v_call: TRBV3-1/TRBV3-2
d_call: TRBD2
j_call: TRBJ2-3
cdr3_nt: TGTGCCAGCAGCCAAGATGAGGATGGGGGGGGCCCGCGGGAGGTTACGCAGTATTTT
cdr3_aa: CASSQDEDGGGPREVTQYF

v_call: TRBV28
d_call: TRBD1
j_call: TRBJ1-2
cdr3_nt: TGTGCCAGCAGTATCCCGGGACAGGGAGGTGGCTACACCTTC
cdr3_aa: CASSIPGQGGGYTF

v_call: TRBV10-1
d_call: NA
j_call: TRBJ1-1
cdr3_nt: TGCGCCAGCCGGCGGCGGAACACTGAAGCTTTCTTT
cdr3_aa: CASRRRNTEAFF

v_call: TRBV20-1
d_call: TRBD1
j_call: TRBJ2-7
cdr3_nt: TGCAGTGCTAGTCTGCCAGGGGGCTACGAGCAGTACTTC
cdr3_aa: CSASLPGGYEQYF